Here is one T cell receptor (beta chain) with its context. Its antigen is unknown. Germline V CDR1 and CDR2: KGHSH, LQKENI. Trimming stripped 3 bases from V and 0 bases from J, with 8 bases between. The CDR3 is 15 residues long. The source of the sample is a study of T-cell reconstitution after alpha-beta-depleted transplantation in children. Study observations and caveats: The high TCRbeta diversity at day 60 in some patients came from surviving recipient T cells and thymic progenitors. Several hundred expanded graft clones reportedly were the source of alpha-beta T cells about two months after transplant. The main origin of T-cell counts and diversity one year after transplant was newly produced T cells.

A TCRbeta library incorporating unique molecular identifiers was prepared. Using its own MiXCR run on the PCR reads, TCRdb lists one record per CDR3 protein. The sample has about a million distinct CDR3 sequences, about 30% seen once. This specimen was PBMCs, mostly from graft donor cells, taken 360 days after TCRalphabeta/CD19-depleted stem cell transplant. This sequence joins TRBV18 and TRBJ2-2; D is tentatively TRBD1 or TRBD2 (5 bases each). The TCR sequence derives from a boy younger than two who had a stem cell transplant for SCID, so the T cells may come from the graft donor. CDR3 loop: CASSPGAANTGELFF. DNA of the CDR3: TGTGCCAGCTCACCCGGGGCCGCGAACACCGGGGAGCTGTTTTTT.